This T cell receptor beta chain came from a study of neurological immune-mediated disorders. This clonotype was found many times. The cDNA was generated by 5'RACE with 10-nucleotide random UMIs. From the 5' RACE reads, TCRdb called clonotypes with MiXCR, one entry per CDR3 protein. The table records more than 15,000 distinct CDR3 sequences, approximately 12% of them present only once. V trimming: 0 bases; J trimming: 1 base; junction bases outside the gene matches: 9. CDR3 length: 19 residues. The germline V gene has CDR1 GTSNPN and CDR2 SVGIG (reference sequence). The chain recombines TRBV30 with TRBJ2-1; 13 bases map to TRBD2. The sample comprised CD8+ T cells from blood. The clonotype originates from a woman aged 45-60 years in good health. CDR3 sequence (DNA): TGTGCCTGGAGTGTACGGGGACTAGCGGGACTAGGGTCCTACAATGAGCAGTTCTTC. Amino acids: CAWSVRGLAGLGSYNEQFF.